This T cell receptor (beta chain) was sequenced during a study of neurological immune-mediated disorders. Overall study findings and caveats: The expanded clones of different subjects shared no CDR3 amino acid sequences (suggesting private repertoires in all groups).

The cDNA came from 5'RACE with 10-nucleotide random UMIs. Via MiXCR, TCRdb re-called the 5' RACE reads, giving one row per CDR3 protein. The sample gives more than 70,000 distinct CDR3 sequences, roughly a tenth of which show up once; more than 9% is in the top ten. This clonotype has at least ten counts. Its antigen is not known. Trimming shortened V by 5 bases and J by 0 bases, and 7 bases separated the two germline ends. This CDR3 has 13 amino acids. CDR1 and CDR2 from the germline V gene are SSHAT and FNYEAQ (reference sequence). Time point in this sample: longitudinal time-point 1 (baseline). Individuals who volunteered at a blood bank located in Maryland, USA, made up the group of healthy controls. Source material was 2 million unsorted PBMCs, stored at -80 °C in RNAlater.

Material: PBMCs. The chain uses TRBV7-7 and TRBJ1-1; no clear D. The clonotype originates from a man aged 30-40 years in good health. The CDR3 nucleotides read TGTGCCAGCAGCCCGTCTATGAACACTGAAGCTTTCTTT. Protein product: CASSPSMNTEAFF.